Listed below are T cell receptor beta chains from one sample, sequenced in a study of shared clonotypes between healthy human individuals. This table comes from immunoSEQ multiplex PCR, and its TCRdb copy is limited to in-frame clones, with some not included. Counted here are under 550,000 clones, 90% to 96% occurring once; the ten biggest clones make up approximately 0.06%. The source material was naive CD4+ T cells sorted from blood. The origin of the receptors is a young woman in good health. Both conserved end residues are part of each CDR3. The D gene is left open where the match is weak. Clone size appears in some rows only: once, few, many, or a class for an expanded clone.

TRBJ2-7	TRBV28	once	.	TGTGCCAGCAGTTTTAGCTTCGGGGGCGGTGAATCCTACGAGCAGTACTTC	CASSFSFGGGESYEQYF
TRBJ1-5	TRBV19	.	.	TGTGCCAGTAGGGCAGGGTTCGGTCAGCCCCAGCATTTT	CASRAGFGQPQHF
TRBJ2-1	TRBV15	.	TRBD2	TGTGCCACCAGCAGGGCCCTAGCGGGGCCGTACAATGAGCAGTTCTTC	CATSRALAGPYNEQFF
TRBJ1-6	TRBV6-4	.	.	TGTGCCAGCAGTGAGTTTGCTTTAGGTCTGGTGTATAATTCACCCCTCCACTTT	CASSEFALGLVYNSPLHF
TRBJ2-3	TRBV9	.	TRBD2	TGTGCCAGCAGCGTTCTAGCGGGAGGCCACGGAGATACGCAGTATTTT	CASSVLAGGHGDTQYF
TRBJ1-5	TRBV19	once	TRBD1	TGTGCCAGTAGTACCCGACAGGGGTGGAATCAGCCCCAGCATTTT	CASSTRQGWNQPQHF
TRBJ2-3	TRBV7-3	.	.	TGTGCCAGCAGCCCGGGACTGGCTAGCACAGATACGCAGTATTTT	CASSPGLASTDTQYF
TRBJ1-5	TRBV19	.	.	TGTGCCAGTACTGCACTCAATCAGCCCCAGCATTTT	CASTALNQPQHF
TRBJ2-7	TRBV19	once	.	TGTGCCAGTAGTATAACAGGCACCTACGAGCAGTACTTC	CASSITGTYEQYF
TRBJ1-5	TRBV2	.	TRBD1	TGTGCCAGCAGTGATCGACAGGGGGCGAGTAATCAGCCCCAGCATTTT	CASSDRQGASNQPQHF
TRBJ1-3	TRBV28	.	TRBD1	TGTGCCAGCAGTCGGACAGGGGCGGCAAACACCATATATTTT	CASSRTGAANTIYF
TRBJ1-5	TRBV6-1	once	TRBD1	TGTGCCACCGGCCGGGACAGTGACAATCAGCCCCAGCATTTT	CATGRDSDNQPQHF
TRBJ1-1	TRBV28	.	TRBD1	TGTGCCAGCAGTTTAGGGGACAGAACTGAAGCTTTCTTT	CASSLGDRTEAFF
TRBJ1-3	TRBV15	.	TRBD1	TGTGCCACCAGCAGATTTACAACAGGGGCTGGAGGAAACACCATATATTTT	CATSRFTTGAGGNTIYF
TRBJ2-7	TRBV2	.	TRBD1	TGTGCCAGCAGTCGGGACAGCATCTACGAGCAGTACTTC	CASSRDSIYEQYF
TRBJ1-2	TRBV20-1	.	.	TGCAGTGCCAACAGCTATGGCTACACCTTC	CSANSYGYTF